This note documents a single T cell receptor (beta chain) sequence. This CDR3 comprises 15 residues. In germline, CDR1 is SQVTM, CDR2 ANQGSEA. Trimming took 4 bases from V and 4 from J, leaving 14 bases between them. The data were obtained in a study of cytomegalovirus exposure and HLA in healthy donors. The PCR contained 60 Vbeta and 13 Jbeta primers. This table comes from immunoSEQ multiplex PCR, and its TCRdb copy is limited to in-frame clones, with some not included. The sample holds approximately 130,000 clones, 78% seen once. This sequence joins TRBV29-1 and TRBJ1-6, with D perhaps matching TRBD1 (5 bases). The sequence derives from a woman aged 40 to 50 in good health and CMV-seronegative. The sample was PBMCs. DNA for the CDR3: TGCAGCGTTGTAACAGGAGGGACGTATAATTCACCCCTCCACTTT. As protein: CSVVTGGTYNSPLHF.